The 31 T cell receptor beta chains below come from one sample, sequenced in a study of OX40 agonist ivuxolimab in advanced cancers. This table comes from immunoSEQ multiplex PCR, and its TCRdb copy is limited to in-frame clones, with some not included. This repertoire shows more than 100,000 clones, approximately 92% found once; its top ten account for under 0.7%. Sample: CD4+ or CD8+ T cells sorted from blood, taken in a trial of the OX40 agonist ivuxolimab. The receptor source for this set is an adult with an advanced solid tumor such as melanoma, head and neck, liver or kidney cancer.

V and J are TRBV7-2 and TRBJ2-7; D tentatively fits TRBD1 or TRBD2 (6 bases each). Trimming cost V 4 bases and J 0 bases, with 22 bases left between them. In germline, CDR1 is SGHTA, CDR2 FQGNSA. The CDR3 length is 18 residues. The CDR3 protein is CASSWTRGDANPSYEQYF. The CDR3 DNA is TGTGCCAGCAGCTGGACAAGGGGGGACGCAAATCCCTCCTACGAGCAGTACTTC.

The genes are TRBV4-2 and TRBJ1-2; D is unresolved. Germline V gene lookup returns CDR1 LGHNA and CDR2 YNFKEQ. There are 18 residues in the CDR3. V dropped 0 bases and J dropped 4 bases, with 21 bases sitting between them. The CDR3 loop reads CASSQEGERGVGFYGYTF. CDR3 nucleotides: TGTGCCAGCAGCCAAGAAGGTGAGCGGGGAGTTGGTTTCTATGGCTACACCTTC.

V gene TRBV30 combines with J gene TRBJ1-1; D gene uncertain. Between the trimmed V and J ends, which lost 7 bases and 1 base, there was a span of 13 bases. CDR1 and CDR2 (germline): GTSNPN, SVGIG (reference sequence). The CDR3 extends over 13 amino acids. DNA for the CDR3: TGTGCCTCGACCGCGGCAGAGAACACTGAAGCTTTCTTT. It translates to CASTAAENTEAFF. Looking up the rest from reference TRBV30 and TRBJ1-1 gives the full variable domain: SQTIHQWPATLVQPVGSPLSLECTVEGTSNPNLYWYRQAAGRGLQLLFYSVGIGQISSEVPQNLSASRPQDRQFILSSKKLLLSDSGFYLCASTAAENTEAFFGQGTRLTVV.

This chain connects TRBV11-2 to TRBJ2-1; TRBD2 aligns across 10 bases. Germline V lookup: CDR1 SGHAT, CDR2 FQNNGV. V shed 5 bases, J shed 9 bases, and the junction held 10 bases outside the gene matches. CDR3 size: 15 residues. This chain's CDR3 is CASSPGLAAAGEQFF. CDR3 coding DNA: TGTGCCAGCAGCCCTGGACTAGCGGCGGCGGGTGAGCAGTTCTTC.

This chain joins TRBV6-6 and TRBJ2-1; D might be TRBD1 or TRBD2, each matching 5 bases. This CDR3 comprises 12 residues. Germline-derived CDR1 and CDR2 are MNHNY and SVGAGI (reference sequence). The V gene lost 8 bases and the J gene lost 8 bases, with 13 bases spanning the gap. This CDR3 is CASGRVGDEQFF. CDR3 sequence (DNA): TGTGCCAGCGGCCGCGTGGGGGATGAGCAGTTCTTC.

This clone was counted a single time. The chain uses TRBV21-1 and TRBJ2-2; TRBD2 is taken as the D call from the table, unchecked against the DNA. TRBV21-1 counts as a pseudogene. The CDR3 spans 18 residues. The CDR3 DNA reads TGTGCCAGCAGGGACCATCGACTAGCGGGTACGAACACCGGGGAGCTGTTTTTT. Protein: CASRDHRLAGTNTGELFF.

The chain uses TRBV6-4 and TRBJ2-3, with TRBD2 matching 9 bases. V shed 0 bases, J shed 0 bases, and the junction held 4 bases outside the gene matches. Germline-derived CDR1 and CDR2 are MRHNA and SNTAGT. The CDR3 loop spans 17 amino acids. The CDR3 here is CASSDSGAGGSTDTQYF. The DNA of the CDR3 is TGTGCCAGCAGTGACTCAGGAGCGGGGGGTAGCACAGATACGCAGTATTTT.

Here the CDR3 DNA reads TGTGCCTGGAGTCTTGGGGGGACTAGCAATCAGCCCCAGCATTTT. It encodes CAWSLGGTSNQPQHF. V gene TRBV30 combines with J gene TRBJ1-5; D is possibly TRBD1 (5 bases). The V gene's germline CDR1 is GTSNPN and CDR2 SVGIG (reference sequence). The CDR3 runs to 15 residues. With 2 bases removed from V and 0 bases from J, the gap between germline ends came to 11 bases.

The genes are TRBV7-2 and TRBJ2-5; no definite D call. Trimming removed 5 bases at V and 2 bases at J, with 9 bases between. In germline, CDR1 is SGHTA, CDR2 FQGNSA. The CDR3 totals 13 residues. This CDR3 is CASSTGSQETQYF. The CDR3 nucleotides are TGTGCCAGCAGCACTGGAAGTCAAGAGACCCAGTACTTC.

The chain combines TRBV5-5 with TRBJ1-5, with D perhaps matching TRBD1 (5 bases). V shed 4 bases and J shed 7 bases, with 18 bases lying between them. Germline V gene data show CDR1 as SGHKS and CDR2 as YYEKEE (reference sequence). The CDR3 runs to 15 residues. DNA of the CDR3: TGTGCCAGCAGCCGGGGGTCGGGCCTTCACCAGCCCCAGCATTTT. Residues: CASSRGSGLHQPQHF.

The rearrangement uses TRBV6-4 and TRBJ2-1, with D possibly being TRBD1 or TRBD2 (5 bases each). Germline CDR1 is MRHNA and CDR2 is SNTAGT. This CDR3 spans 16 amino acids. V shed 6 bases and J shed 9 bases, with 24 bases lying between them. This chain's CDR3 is CASRRPKGDRLSEQFF. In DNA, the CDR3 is TGTGCCAGCAGGAGGCCCAAAGGGGACCGTCTGTCTGAGCAGTTCTTC.

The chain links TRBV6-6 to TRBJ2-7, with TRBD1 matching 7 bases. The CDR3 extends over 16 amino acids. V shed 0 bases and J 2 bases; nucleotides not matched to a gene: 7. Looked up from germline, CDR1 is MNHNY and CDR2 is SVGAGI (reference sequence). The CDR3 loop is CASSYSDRDTTYEQYF. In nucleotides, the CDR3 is TGTGCCAGCAGTTACTCAGACAGGGATACCACCTACGAGCAGTACTTC.

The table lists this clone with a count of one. CDR3 loop: CASSRDRGHSGTEAFF. The CDR3 bases are TGTGCCAGCAGCCGGGACAGGGGACATTCTGGCACTGAAGCTTTCTTT. V is TRBV28 and J is TRBJ1-1; TRBD1 matches 10 bases. V shed 6 bases, J shed 4 bases, and the junction held 11 bases outside the gene matches. The CDR3 spans 16 residues. CDR1 is MDHEN and CDR2 is SYDVKM in the germline V gene.

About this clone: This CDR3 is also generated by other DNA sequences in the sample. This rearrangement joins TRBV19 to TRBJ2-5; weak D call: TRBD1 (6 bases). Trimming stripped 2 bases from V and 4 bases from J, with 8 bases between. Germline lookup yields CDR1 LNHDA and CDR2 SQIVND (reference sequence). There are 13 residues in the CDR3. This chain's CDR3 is CASSILGGETQYF. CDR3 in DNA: TGTGCCAGTAGTATATTAGGGGGAGAGACCCAGTACTTC.

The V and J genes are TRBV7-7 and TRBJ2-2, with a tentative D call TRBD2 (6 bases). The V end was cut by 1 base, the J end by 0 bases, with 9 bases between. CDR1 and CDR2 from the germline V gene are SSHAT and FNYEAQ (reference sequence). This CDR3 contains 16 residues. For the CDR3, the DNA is TGTGCCAGCAGCTTAGAGATAGCGGCGAACACCGGGGAGCTGTTTTTT. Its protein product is CASSLEIAANTGELFF.

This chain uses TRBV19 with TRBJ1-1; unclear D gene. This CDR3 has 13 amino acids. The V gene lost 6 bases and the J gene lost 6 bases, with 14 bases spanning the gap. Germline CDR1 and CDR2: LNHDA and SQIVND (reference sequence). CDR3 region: CASSKTINAEAFF. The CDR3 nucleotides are TGTGCCAGTAGCAAAACAATAAACGCTGAAGCTTTCTTT. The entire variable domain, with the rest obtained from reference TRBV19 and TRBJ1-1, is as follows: DGGITQSPKYLFRKEGQNVTLSCEQNLNHDAMYWYRQDPGQGLRLIYYSQIVNDFQKGDIAEGYSVSREKKESFPLTVTSAQKNPTAFYLCASSKTINAEAFFGQGTRLTVV.

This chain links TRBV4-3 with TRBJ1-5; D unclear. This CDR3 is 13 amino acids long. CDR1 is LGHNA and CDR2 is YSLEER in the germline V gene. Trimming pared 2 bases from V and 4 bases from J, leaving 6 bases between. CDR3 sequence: CASSQSRNQPQHF. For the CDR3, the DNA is TGCGCCAGCAGCCAATCCCGGAATCAGCCCCAGCATTTT.

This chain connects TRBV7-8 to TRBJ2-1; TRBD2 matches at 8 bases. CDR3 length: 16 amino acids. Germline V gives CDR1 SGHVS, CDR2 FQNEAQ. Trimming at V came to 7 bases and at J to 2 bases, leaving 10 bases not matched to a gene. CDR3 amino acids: CASTFFRGGTYNEQFF. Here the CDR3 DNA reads TGTGCCAGCACCTTCTTCCGGGGGGGCACCTACAATGAGCAGTTCTTC.

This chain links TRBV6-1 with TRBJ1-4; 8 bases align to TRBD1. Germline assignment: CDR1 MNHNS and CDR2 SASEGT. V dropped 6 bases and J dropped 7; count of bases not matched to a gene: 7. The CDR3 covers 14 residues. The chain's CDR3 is CASSKDRGSEKLFF. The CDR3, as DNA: TGTGCCAGCAGCAAAGACAGGGGAAGTGAAAAACTGTTTTTT.

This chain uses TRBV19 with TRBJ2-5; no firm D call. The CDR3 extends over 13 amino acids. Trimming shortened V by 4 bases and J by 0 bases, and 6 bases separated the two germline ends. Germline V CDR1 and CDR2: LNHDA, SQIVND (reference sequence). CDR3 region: CASSNGYQETQYF. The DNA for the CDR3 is TGTGCCAGTAGTAACGGCTACCAAGAGACCCAGTACTTC. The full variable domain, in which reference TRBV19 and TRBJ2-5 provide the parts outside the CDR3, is DGGITQSPKYLFRKEGQNVTLSCEQNLNHDAMYWYRQDPGQGLRLIYYSQIVNDFQKGDIAEGYSVSREKKESFPLTVTSAQKNPTAFYLCASSNGYQETQYFGPGTRLLVL.

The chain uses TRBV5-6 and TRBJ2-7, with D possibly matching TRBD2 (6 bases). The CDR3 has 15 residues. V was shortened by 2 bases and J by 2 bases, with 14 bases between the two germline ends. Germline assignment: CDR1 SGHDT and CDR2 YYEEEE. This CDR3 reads CASSFRAGLPYEQYF. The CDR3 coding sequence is TGTGCCAGCAGCTTTCGCGCGGGACTCCCCTACGAGCAGTACTTC. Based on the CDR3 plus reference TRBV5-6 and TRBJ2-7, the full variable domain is DAGVTQSPTHLIKTRGQQVTLRCSPKSGHDTVSWYQQALGQGPQFIFQYYEEEERQRGNFPDRFSGHQFPNYSSELNVNALLLGDSALYLCASSFRAGLPYEQYFGPGTRLTVT.

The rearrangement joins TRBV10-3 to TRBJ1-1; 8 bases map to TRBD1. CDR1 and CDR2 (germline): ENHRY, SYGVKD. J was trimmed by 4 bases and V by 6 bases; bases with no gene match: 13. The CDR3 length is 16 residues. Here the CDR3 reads CAIRDRAGTGGTEAFF. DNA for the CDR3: TGTGCCATCAGGGACAGGGCAGGAACGGGTGGCACTGAAGCTTTCTTT.

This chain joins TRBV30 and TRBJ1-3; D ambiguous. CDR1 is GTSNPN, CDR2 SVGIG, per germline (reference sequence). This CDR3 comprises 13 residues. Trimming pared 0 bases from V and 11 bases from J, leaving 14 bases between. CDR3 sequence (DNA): TGTGCCTGGAGTGTGAGGGCCAGCTACCCCATATATTTT. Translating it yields CAWSVRASYPIYF.

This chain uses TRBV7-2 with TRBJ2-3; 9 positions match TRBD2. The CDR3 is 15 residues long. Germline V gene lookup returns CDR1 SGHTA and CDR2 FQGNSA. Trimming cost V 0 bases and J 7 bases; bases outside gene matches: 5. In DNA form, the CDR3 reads TGTGCCAGCAGCTTAGCAGCGGGGGGCATCAATACGCAGTATTTT. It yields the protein CASSLAAGGINTQYF.

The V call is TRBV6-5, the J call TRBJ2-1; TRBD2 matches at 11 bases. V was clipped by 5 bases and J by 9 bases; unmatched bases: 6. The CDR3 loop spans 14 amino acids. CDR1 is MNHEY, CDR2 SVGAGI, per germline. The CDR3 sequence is CASSQSSGGFEQFF. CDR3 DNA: TGTGCCAGCAGTCAATCTAGCGGGGGGTTTGAGCAGTTCTTC.

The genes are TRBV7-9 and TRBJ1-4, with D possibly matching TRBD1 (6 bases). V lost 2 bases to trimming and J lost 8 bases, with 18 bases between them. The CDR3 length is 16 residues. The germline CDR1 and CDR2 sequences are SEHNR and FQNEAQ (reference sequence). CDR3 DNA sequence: TGTGCCAGCAGCTTAAGAGTAAGGGGGAGTGAGGAAAAACTGTTTTTT. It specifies CASSLRVRGSEEKLFF. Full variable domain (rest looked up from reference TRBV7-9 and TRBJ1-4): DTGVSQNPRHKITKRGQNVTFRCDPISEHNRLYWYRQTLGQGPEFLTYFQNEAQLEKSRLLSDRFSAERPKGSFSTLEIQRTEQGDSAMYLCASSLRVRGSEEKLFFGSGTQLSVL.

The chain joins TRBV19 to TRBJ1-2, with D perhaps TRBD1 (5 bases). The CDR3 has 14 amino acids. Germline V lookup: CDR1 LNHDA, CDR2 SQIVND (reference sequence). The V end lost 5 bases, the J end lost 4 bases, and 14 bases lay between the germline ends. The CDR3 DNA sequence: TGTGCCAGTAGTCCCACACGGGGGGGCTATGGCTACACCTTC. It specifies CASSPTRGGYGYTF. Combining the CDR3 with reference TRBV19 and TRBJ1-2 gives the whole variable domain DGGITQSPKYLFRKEGQNVTLSCEQNLNHDAMYWYRQDPGQGLRLIYYSQIVNDFQKGDIAEGYSVSREKKESFPLTVTSAQKNPTAFYLCASSPTRGGYGYTFGSGTRLTVV.

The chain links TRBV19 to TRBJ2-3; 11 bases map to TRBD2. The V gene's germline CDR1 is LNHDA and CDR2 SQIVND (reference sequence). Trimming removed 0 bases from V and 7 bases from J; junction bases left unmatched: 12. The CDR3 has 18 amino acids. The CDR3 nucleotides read TGTGCCAGTAGTATAGAGGCCCTTAGCGGGGGGGCTGGAAATACGCAGTATTTT. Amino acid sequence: CASSIEALSGGAGNTQYF.

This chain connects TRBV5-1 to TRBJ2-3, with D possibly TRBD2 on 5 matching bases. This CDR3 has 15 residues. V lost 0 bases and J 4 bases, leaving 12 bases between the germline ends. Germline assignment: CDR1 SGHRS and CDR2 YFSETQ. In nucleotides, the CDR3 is TGCGCCAGCAGCTTGGCTACGGACTTGTCAGATACGCAGTATTTT. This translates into CASSLATDLSDTQYF.

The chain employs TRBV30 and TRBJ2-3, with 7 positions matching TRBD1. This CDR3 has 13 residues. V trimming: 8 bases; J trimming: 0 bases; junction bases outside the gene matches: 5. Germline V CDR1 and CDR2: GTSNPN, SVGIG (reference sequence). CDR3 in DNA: TGTGCCCTGACAGGGTCCAGCACAGATACGCAGTATTTT. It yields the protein CALTGSSTDTQYF.

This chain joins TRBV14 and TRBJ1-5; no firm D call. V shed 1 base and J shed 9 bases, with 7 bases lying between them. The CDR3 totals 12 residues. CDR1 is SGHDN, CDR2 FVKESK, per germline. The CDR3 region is CASSQGTWPQHF. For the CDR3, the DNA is TGTGCCAGCAGCCAAGGAACCTGGCCCCAGCATTTT. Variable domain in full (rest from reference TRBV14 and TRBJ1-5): EAGVTQFPSHSVIEKGQTVTLRCDPISGHDNLYWYRRVMGKEIKFLLHFVKESKQDESGMPNNRFLAERTGGTYSTLKVQPAELEDSGVYFCASSQGTWPQHFGDGTRLSIL.